The TCR beta chain under discussion was sequenced for a study of beta chain features in type 1 diabetes. The CDR3 contains 11 residues. The V and J ends lost 2 bases and 6 bases respectively, with 7 bases between them. Germline loops: CDR1 GTSNPN, CDR2 SVGIG (reference sequence). Whole-study results and caveats: Researchers report that Type 1 diabetes patients had moderately but significantly shorter TCRB CDR3s across all four CD4+ subsets.

This clone was counted a few times. The antigen is undetermined. The authors reverse transcribed all of the isolated RNA, so sequencing captured expressed TCRB transcripts. The table came from immunoSEQ multiplex PCR; TCRdb's copy has only in-frame clones and leaves some out. This repertoire shows approximately 730,000 clones, about an eighth found once; its top ten account for around 0.022%. The chain is built from TRBV30 and TRBJ1-1; D is undetermined. The sample taken for sequencing was naive CD4+ T cells from blood. This receptor was identified in a man aged 18 to 35 with type 1 diabetes. The CDR3 spells CAWSPLSEAFF. In DNA form, the CDR3 reads TGTGCCTGGAGTCCCCTTTCTGAAGCTTTCTTT. Variable domain in full (rest from reference TRBV30 and TRBJ1-1): SQTIHQWPATLVQPVGSPLSLECTVEGTSNPNLYWYRQAAGRGLQLLFYSVGIGQISSEVPQNLSASRPQDRQFILSSKKLLLSDSGFYLCAWSPLSEAFFGQGTRLTVV.